The clone carrying this T cell receptor beta chain was found many times. Its specificity is unknown. Attached unique molecular identifiers marked individual cDNA molecules. TCRdb reprocessed the 5' RACE reads via MiXCR and lists one record per CDR3 protein. The sample has approximately 69,000 distinct CDR3 sequences, over 9% seen once; the top ten hold about 3.9%. Germline V gene data show CDR1 as MDHEN and CDR2 as SYDVKM. With 2 bases removed from V and 6 bases from J, the gap between germline ends came to 10 bases. This CDR3 has 13 residues. The data were taken from a study of early T cells in non-severe SARS-CoV-2 infection. As for the study in general: Sequenced material consisted of bulk RNA (from unsorted whole blood), and chains were unpaired.

Study-level results: Matching with VDJdb favored anti-spike CD8 responses (missing private and CD4 specificities).

The TCR originated in an adult who was a healthcare worker with PCR-confirmed SARS-CoV-2 infection or an uninfected control (not recorded which). Input material: whole blood. The V and J genes are TRBV28 and TRBJ1-1; D remains unclear. The CDR3 coding sequence is TGTGCCAGCAGTTTACTACAATTACCTGAAGCTTTCTTT. This gives the protein CASSLLQLPEAFF.